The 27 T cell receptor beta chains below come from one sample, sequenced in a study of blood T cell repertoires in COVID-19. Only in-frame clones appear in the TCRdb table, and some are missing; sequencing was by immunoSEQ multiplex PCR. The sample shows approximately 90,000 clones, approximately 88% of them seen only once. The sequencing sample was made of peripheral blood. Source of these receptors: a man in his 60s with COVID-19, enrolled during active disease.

The CDR3 loop reads CASSPGTGDSNQPQHF. The CDR3 DNA follows: TGTGCCAGCTCACCTGGGACAGGGGATAGCAATCAGCCCCAGCATTTT. This chain links TRBV18 with TRBJ1-5; TRBD1 matches 10 bases. The CDR3 extends over 16 amino acids. With 3 bases clipped from V and 0 bases from J, the junction kept 2 bases outside the gene matches. Germline CDR1 is KGHSH and CDR2 is LQKENI.

CDR3 protein: CASSPRRNTEAFF. The CDR3 region has the DNA TGTGCCAGTAGTCCCCGGAGGAACACTGAAGCTTTCTTT. The chain couples TRBV19 to TRBJ1-1; D ambiguous. CDR1 is LNHDA, CDR2 SQIVND, per germline (reference sequence). The CDR3 spans 13 residues. Trimming left V 5 bases short and J 1 base short, with 8 bases between.

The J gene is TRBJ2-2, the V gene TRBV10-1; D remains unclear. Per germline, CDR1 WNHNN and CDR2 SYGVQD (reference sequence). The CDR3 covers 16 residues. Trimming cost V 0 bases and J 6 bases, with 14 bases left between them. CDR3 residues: CASSESGAWAAGELFF. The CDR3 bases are TGCGCCAGCAGTGAGTCTGGCGCCTGGGCCGCCGGGGAGCTGTTTTTT.

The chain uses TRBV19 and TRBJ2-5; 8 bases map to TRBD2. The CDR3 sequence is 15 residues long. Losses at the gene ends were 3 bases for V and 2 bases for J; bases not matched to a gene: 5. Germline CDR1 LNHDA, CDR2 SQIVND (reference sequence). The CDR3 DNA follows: TGTGCCAGTAGTATTACAGCGGGAGAGCAAGAGACCCAGTACTTC. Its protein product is CASSITAGEQETQYF.

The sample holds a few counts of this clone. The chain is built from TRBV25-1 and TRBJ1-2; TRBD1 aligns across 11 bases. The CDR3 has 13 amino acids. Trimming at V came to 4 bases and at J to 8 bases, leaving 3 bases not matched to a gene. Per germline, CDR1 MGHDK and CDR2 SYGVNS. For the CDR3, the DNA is TGTGCCAGCAGTGGGACAGGGGGCGGCGGCTACACCTTC. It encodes CASSGTGGGGYTF.

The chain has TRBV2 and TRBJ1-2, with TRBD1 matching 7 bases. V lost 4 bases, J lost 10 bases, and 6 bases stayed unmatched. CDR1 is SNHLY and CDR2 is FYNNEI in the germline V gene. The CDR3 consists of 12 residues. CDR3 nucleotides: TGTGCCAGCAGTGGAGACAGGGATCCCTACACCTTC. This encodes CASSGDRDPYTF.

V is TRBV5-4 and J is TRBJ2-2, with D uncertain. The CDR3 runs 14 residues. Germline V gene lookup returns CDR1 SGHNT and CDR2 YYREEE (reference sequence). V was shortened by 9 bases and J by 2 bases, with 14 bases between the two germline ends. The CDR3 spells CATHDPKNTGELFF. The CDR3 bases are TGTGCCACCCACGATCCTAAAAACACCGGGGAGCTGTTTTTT. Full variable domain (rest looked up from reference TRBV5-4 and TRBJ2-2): ETGVTQSPTHLIKTRGQQVTLRCSSQSGHNTVSWYQQALGQGPQFIFQYYREEENGRGNFPPRFSGLQFPNYSSELNVNALELDDSALYLCATHDPKNTGELFFGEGSRLTVL.

CDR3 in amino acids: CASSDIQAFNYGYTF. The CDR3 DNA reads TGTGCCAGCAGTGACATACAGGCGTTTAACTATGGCTACACCTTC. The rearrangement links TRBV6-1 to TRBJ1-2; D possibly corresponds to TRBD1 (5 bases). CDR1 is MNHNS and CDR2 is SASEGT in the germline V gene. The CDR3 runs to 15 residues. V was clipped by 3 bases and J by 1 base, with 12 bases between them.

The CDR3 DNA is TGTGCCATAAGGGACAGGGGAAGATCACCCCTCCACTTT. Translating it yields CAIRDRGRSPLHF. The rearrangement joins TRBV10-3 to TRBJ1-6; 10 bases map to TRBD1. The trim removed 9 bases at V and 10 bases at J, leaving 6 bases unmatched. CDR3 length: 13 residues. CDR1 and CDR2 (germline): ENHRY, SYGVKD.

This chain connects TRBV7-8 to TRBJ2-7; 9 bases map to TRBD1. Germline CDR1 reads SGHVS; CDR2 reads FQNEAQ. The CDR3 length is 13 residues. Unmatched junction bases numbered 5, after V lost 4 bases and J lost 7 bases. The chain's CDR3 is CASSSGQGKEQYF. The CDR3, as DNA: TGTGCCAGCAGCTCGGGACAGGGTAAGGAGCAGTACTTC.

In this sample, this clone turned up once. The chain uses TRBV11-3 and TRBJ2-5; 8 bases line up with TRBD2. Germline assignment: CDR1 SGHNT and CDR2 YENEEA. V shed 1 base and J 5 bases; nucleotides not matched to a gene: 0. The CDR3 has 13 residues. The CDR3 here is CASSLGGGETQYF. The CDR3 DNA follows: TGTGCCAGCAGCTTAGGCGGGGGGGAGACCCAGTACTTC.

This CDR3 reads CASSLAGTSGSNPYEQYF. Written as DNA, the CDR3 is TGCGCCAGCAGCTTGGCGGGGACTAGCGGGAGCAACCCCTACGAGCAGTACTTC. This chain uses TRBV5-1 with TRBJ2-7, with 14 positions matching TRBD2. The CDR3 totals 18 residues. The germline V gene has CDR1 SGHRS and CDR2 YFSETQ. V shed 0 bases and J 2 bases; nucleotides not matched to a gene: 7.

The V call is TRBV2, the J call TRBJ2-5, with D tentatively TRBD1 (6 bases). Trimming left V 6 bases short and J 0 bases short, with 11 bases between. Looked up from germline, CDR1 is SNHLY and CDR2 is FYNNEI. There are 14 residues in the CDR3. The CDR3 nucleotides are TGTGCCAGCAGGGCACGACAGGACCAAGAGACCCAGTACTTC. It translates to CASRARQDQETQYF.

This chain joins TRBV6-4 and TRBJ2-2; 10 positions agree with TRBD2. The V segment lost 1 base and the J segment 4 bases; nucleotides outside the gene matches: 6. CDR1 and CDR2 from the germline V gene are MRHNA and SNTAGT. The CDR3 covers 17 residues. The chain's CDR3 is CASSDYPSGSGTGELFF. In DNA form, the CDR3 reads TGTGCCAGCAGTGACTATCCTAGCGGGAGTGGCACCGGGGAGCTGTTTTTT.

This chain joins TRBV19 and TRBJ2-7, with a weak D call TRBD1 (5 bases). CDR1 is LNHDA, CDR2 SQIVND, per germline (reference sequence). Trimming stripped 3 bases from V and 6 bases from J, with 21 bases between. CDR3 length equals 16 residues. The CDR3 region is CASSIRPTVRPGEQYF. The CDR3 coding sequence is TGTGCCAGTAGTATCAGGCCGACAGTTCGGCCGGGCGAGCAGTACTTC.

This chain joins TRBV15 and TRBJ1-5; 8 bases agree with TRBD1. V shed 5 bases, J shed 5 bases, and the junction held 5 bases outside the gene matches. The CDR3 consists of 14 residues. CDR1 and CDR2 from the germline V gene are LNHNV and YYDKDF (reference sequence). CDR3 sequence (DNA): TGTGCCACCAGCGGCAGGGGGCCGTATCAGCCCCAGCATTTT. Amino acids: CATSGRGPYQPQHF.

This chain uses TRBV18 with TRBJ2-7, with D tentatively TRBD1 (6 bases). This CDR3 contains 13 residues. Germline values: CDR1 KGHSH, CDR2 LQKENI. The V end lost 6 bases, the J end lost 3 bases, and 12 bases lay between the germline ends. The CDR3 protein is CASSEGERYEQYF. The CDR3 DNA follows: TGTGCCAGCTCTGAGGGGGAGCGCTACGAGCAGTACTTC.

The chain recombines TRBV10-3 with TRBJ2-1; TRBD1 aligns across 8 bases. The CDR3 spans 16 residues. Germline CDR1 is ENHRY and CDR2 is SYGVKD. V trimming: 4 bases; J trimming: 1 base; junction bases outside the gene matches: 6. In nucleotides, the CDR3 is TGTGCCATCAGTGCTACAGGGGACAGGTCCTACAATGAGCAGTTCTTC. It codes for CAISATGDRSYNEQFF.

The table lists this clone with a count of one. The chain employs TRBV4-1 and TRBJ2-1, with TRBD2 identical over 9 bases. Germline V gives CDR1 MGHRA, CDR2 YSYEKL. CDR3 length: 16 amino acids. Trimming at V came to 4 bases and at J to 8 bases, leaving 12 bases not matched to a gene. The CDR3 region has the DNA TGCGCCAGCAGCCTCCCGACTAGCGGAATAACCCATGAGCAGTTCTTC. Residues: CASSLPTSGITHEQFF.

The CDR3 loop is CASSLGRDRWNEQYF. In DNA, the CDR3 is TGCGCCAGCAGCTTGGGAAGGGACAGATGGAACGAGCAGTACTTC. The chain links TRBV5-1 to TRBJ2-7; 7 bases are a match to TRBD1. Looked up from germline, CDR1 is SGHRS and CDR2 is YFSETQ. With V trimmed by 0 bases and J by 5 bases, 8 bases remained unmatched. CDR3 length: 15 amino acids.

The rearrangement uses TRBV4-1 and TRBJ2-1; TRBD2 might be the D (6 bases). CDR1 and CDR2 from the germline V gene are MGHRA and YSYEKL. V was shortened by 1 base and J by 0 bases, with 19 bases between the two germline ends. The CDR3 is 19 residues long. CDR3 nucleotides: TGCGCCAGCAGCCAAGCGGGGGTAGGGGAAGATGGCTCCTACAATGAGCAGTTCTTC. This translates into CASSQAGVGEDGSYNEQFF.

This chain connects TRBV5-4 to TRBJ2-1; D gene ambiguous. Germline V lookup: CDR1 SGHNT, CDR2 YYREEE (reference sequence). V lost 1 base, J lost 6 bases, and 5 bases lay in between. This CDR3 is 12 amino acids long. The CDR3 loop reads CASSLISNEQFF. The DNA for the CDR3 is TGTGCCAGCAGCTTGATCAGCAATGAGCAGTTCTTC.

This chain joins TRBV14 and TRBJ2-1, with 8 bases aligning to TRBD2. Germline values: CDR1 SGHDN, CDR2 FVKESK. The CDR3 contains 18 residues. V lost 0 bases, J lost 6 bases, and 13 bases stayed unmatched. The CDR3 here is CASSQDLTSGYRGNEQFF. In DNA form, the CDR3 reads TGTGCCAGCAGCCAAGATCTTACTAGCGGCTATAGGGGCAATGAGCAGTTCTTC. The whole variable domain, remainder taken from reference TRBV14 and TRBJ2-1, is EAGVTQFPSHSVIEKGQTVTLRCDPISGHDNLYWYRRVMGKEIKFLLHFVKESKQDESGMPNNRFLAERTGGTYSTLKVQPAELEDSGVYFCASSQDLTSGYRGNEQFFGPGTRLTVL.

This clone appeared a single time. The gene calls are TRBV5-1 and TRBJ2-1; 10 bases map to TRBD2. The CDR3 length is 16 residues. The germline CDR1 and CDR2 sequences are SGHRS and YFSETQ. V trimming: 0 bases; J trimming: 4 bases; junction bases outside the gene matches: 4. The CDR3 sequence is CASSLEAGGEYNEQFF. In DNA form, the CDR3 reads TGCGCCAGCAGCTTGGAAGCGGGAGGGGAATACAATGAGCAGTTCTTC.

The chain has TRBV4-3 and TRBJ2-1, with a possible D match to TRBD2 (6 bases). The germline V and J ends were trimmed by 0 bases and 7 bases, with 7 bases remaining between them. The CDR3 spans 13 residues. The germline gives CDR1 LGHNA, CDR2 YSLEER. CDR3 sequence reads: CASSQDGGNEQFF. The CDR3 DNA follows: TGCGCCAGCAGCCAAGATGGAGGGAATGAGCAGTTCTTC.

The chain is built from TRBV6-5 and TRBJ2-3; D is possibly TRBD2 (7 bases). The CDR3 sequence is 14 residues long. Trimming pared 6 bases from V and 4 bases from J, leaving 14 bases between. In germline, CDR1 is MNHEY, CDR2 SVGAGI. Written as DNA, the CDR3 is TGTGCCAGCAGCTTAGGGGGGGCCGCAGATACGCAGTATTTT. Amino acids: CASSLGGAADTQYF.

Written as DNA, the CDR3 is TGTGCCAGCTCACCACCGACAGGTGGGAATTCACCCCTCCACTTT. It translates to CASSPPTGGNSPLHF. The V gene is TRBV18, the J gene TRBJ1-6; a possible D gene is TRBD1 (6 bases). The V end lost 0 bases, the J end lost 7 bases, and 10 bases lay between the germline ends. This CDR3 spans 15 amino acids. Germline CDR1 KGHSH, CDR2 LQKENI. Using reference TRBV18 and TRBJ1-6 for the parts outside the CDR3, the full variable domain is NAGVMQNPRHLVRRRGQEARLRCSPMKGHSHVYWYRQLPEEGLKFMVYLQKENIIDESGMPKERFSAEFPKEGPSILRIQQVVRGDSAAYFCASSPPTGGNSPLHFGNGTRLTVT.